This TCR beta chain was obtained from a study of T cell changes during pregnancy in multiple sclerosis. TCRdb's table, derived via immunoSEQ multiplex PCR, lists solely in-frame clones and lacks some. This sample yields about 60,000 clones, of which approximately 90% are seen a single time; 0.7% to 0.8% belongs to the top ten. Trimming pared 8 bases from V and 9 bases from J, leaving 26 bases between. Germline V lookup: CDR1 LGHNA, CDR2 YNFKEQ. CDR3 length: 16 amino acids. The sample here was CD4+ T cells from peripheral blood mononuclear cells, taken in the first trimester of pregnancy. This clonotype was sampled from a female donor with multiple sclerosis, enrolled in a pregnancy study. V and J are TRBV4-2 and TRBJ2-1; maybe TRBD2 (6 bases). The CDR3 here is CASSTGGGPYGGEQFF. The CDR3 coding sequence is TGTGCCAGCTCCACCGGGGGTGGGCCCTATGGCGGTGAGCAGTTCTTC.